Sequencing of this TCR beta chain was carried out in a study of a mutant IDH1 vaccine in newly diagnosed glioma. Study outcomes and limitations: The occurrence of vaccine-induced immune responses was seen in 80% to 95% of patients. Top peripheral T cell clonotype shifts appeared unrelated to pseudoprogression.

Concerning this clone: As yet, its antigen is unknown.

Assay used: immunoSEQ multiplex PCR; TCRdb lists only in-frame clones, some missing. The data hold about 67,000 clones, with about four fifths observed a single time. V gave up 0 bases and J gave up 0 bases, with 7 bases separating them. Per the germline V gene, CDR1 is SGHRS and CDR2 is YFSETQ. There are 14 residues in the CDR3. Specified time point: week 47, end of study. Vaccination used 300 ug of mutant IDH1 20-mer peptide per dose, with topical imiquimod. During weeks 1, 3, 5, 7, 11, 15, 19 and 23, patients received eight vaccinations. The sample here was PBMCs, taken from a glioma patient whose treatment included an IDH1 peptide vaccine. V and J are TRBV5-1 and TRBJ2-7; D call uncertain. The TCR sequence derives from a man in his thirties or forties with glioma. In DNA form, the CDR3 reads TGCGCCAGCAGCTTGGCCGCGAGCTCCTACGAGCAGTACTTC. This translates into CASSLAASSYEQYF.